The clone carrying this T cell receptor beta chain occurred many times. This sample is drawn from a study of neurological immune-mediated disorders. TCRdb reprocessed the 5' RACE reads with MiXCR, giving one entry per CDR3 protein. This table holds 40,000 or so distinct CDR3 sequences, about 14% found once. Trimming removed 0 bases at V and 3 bases at J, with 7 bases between. This CDR3 comprises 14 residues. Germline CDR1 is SGHRS and CDR2 is YFSETQ. The specimen was PBMCs. This sequence was found in a woman aged 45-65 years with HTLV-1-associated myelopathy (HAM/TSP). V and J are TRBV5-1 and TRBJ1-3; D ambiguous. The CDR3 reads CASSLEGIGNTIYF. The CDR3 coding sequence is TGCGCCAGCAGCTTGGAAGGGATTGGAAACACCATATATTTT.